This T cell receptor (beta chain) stems from a study of regulatory T cells in long-lasting Graves disease (dated by TCRdb to the early 2020s). Regarding the study in general: Antithyroid drugs had been taken for less than 3 months by newly diagnosed Graves' disease patients. Persistent Graves' disease patients were compared with newly diagnosed Graves' disease patients by peripheral blood TCR sequencing and RNA sequencing. The study took place in China and was registered as a clinical trial. A total of roughly 35 samples were covered by TCR sequencing, comprising 13 persistent and around 20 newly diagnosed Graves' disease patients.

CDR1 ENHRY and CDR2 SYGVKD are derived from the germline V gene. From the cysteine up to the phenylalanine, the CDR3 has a length of 14 residues. The CDR3 DNA has 42 bases and is translated from base 1. A distance of 13 bases separates the germline ends of V and J, which lose 4 bases and 5 bases respectively. Libraries were made using multiplex PCR. Sequencing used an Illumina HiSeq 4000. CDR3 regions were amplified by Arm-PCR with iRepertoire HTBI primers to construct TCR beta libraries. Gel purification was performed on PCR products prior to sequencing. The paper's processing steps were these. Gene usage analysis of CDR3 amino acid clonotypes used the 62 TRBV and fewer than 15 TRBJ segments found across samples. COPE and FqMerger were used to merge the filtered high-quality paired reads into contigs. BLAST was used to align contigs to IMGT TRBV, TRBD and TRBJ reference genes, with CDR3 defined following IMGT. Clonotypes above 0.1% frequency were classified as highly expanded clones. Repertoire diversity was measured by Shannon entropy, and V-J evenness by the Gini coefficient. Clonotypes shared by more than one individual were considered public. The public reads were run again by TCRdb, first through fastp at Q25 and then through MiXCR, and only productive beta chains were kept. Records with the same CDR3 protein are collapsed into one entry carrying the most frequent genes and DNA. It is TCRdb's table, rather than the study itself, that gives the V and J calls and clone size. In this sample the table shows 510,000 or so distinct CDR3 sequences, about 12% of which occur a single time. The ten biggest clones cover 8.9% of the sample.

This clonotype was picked up many times. What this receptor recognizes is not known. Within one base of it there is no much larger clone, and no base qualities were kept. This specimen's time point label, per the study, means: newly diagnosed GD, antithyroid drugs for less than 3 months. For both TCR sequencing and RNA sequencing, RNA was extracted from PBMCs in TRIzol. Graves' disease was diagnosed according to American Thyroid Association guidelines. Recruitment of patients was carried out at an endocrinology department in Xi'an, China. Each patient gave roughly 10 milliliters of peripheral blood, collected in an EDTA anticoagulant tube. PBMCs were isolated by Ficoll Paque Plus density gradient separation without further T cell sorting. RNA quality was checked with an Agilent 2100 Bioanalyzer and agarose gel, and concentration with a NanoDrop 2000. Overall study results and their limits: Only the TCR beta chain was sequenced and analyzed. The authors acknowledged the small sample size as a limitation that may reduce accuracy. Preferential use of TRBV28, TRBJ1-2 and TRBJ2-5 was observed in persistent disease, whereas TRBV20-1 and TRBJ2-1 were favored in newly diagnosed disease. More public clonotypes were shared among persistent patients (2,741) than among newly diagnosed patients (just under 1,000). The study examined only peripheral blood because the primary lesion, thyroid tissue, could not be accessed. Compared with newly diagnosed patients, persistent Graves' disease patients had lower TCR Shannon entropy and fewer highly expanded clones, which suggests clonal expansion.

These data also featured in a second study, about T cells in Graves' hyperthyroidism and ophthalmopathy. As that second study puts it: Graves' hyperthyroidism was defined as stable when no progression to ophthalmopathy occurred over 18 months of follow-up. Hyperthyroidism patients were newly diagnosed, with disease duration under 2 months, and aged 18 to 65 years. Exclusion was applied to patients with uncontrolled infections, other autoimmune diseases, pregnancy or lactation. Clinical symptoms, serum thyroxine and TRAb, thyroid ultrasound, and orbital computed tomography formed the basis for the diagnoses. For the first round of RT-PCR on the TCR CDR3, the HTBI primer set was used together with the Qiagen OneStep RT-PCR kit. Most expanded thyroid clonotypes (frequency above 0.001) were also detected in blood, suggesting blood repertoires may reflect thyroid immune responses. In cross-validation, a model built on a 13 V-J signature told ophthalmopathy apart from stable hyperthyroidism with approximately 90% sensitivity and around 83% specificity, and in testing the same model reached 80%/75%. In validation, the model predicted progression to ophthalmopathy with over 60% sensitivity and 72.22% specificity, a median of approximately 6.7 months before onset. To identify distinguishing TCR V-J signatures, a discovery cohort of around 98 patients was used, comprising 43 with Graves' ophthalmopathy and around 57 with stable Graves' hyperthyroidism. Whether ophthalmopathy could be predicted prospectively was tested in an independent validation cohort made up of roughly 20 hyperthyroidism patients plus 17 patients who later progressed to ophthalmopathy. The approximately 95 discovery patients were divided at random into training and test sets in a 7:3 ratio. The study also compared thyroid tissue and blood T-cell repertoires from about six Graves' hyperthyroidism patients. After blood sampling, hyperthyroidism patients were treated with methimazole at a starting dose of 30 mg daily, and ophthalmopathy patients were treated with high-dose intravenous methylprednisolone. A second multiplex PCR round built the libraries, followed by size selection and purification. Libraries were sequenced paired-end with 100 bp reads on an Illumina HiSeq2000. SOAPnuke was used to process the raw data, with reads discarded if the reads contained adapters or uncalled bases, had a mean Phred below 15, or lacked an exact constant-primer or identifier match. High-quality paired reads were merged with COPE v1.2.5, and unique nucleotide sequences were defined as clonotypes. Clonotypes were aligned to IMGT TRBV, TRBD and TRBJ reference segments using MiTCR v1.1. Analysis was restricted to V-J combinations with a frequency above 0.0001, which covered 98% to 99.2% of repertoires. A TCS score was defined as the ratio of F50 (clonal expansion) to E x V (chaos), with BLOSUM62-based TCRdist applied between CDR3 peptides within each V-J. Welch's t-statistics and random forest reduced around 550 V-J features to roughly 13, which were used in a naive Bayes classifier (R e1071). No statistical method was used to set the sample size in advance, and investigators knew the group allocation. According to the paper, TCR Vbeta CDR3 sequencing was carried out on over 130 peripheral blood samples, which came from more than 40 ophthalmopathy, some 73 hyperthyroidism and about 17 progressor patients.

The chain couples TRBV10-3 to TRBJ2-3; the best D guess is TRBD2, with 6 bases matching. The sample in question was peripheral blood mononuclear cells (PBMCs), obtained at new diagnosis, from a patient treated with antithyroid drugs. This clonotype originated in a woman aged 25 to 39 with Graves disease. Donor details come from another sample of the same person, matched by shared clones. The CDR3 has the sequence CAISGTIGIDTQYF. The DNA reads TGTGCCATCAGTGGGACTATTGGGATAGATACGCAGTATTTT.